These 9 T cell receptor beta chains were all obtained from the same sample, sequenced in a study of T cell responses to AZD1222 COVID-19 vaccine (dated by TCRdb to the early 2020s). The library was obtained by the immunoSEQ multiplex PCR assay. TCRdb took this table from immuneACCESS and kept in-frame rearrangements with V and J called. Such tables lack part of the clones; where checked against another copy, unresolved V genes explain under half of the gap, and the rest is unexplained. The sample table shows over 130,000 clones, and 70% to 90% are seen once. The top ten hold approximately 4.5% of the sample. This sample's time point label indicates: baseline before first vaccination. The source was peripheral blood, collected on day 0 of AZD1222 vaccination. Receptor source: an adult in good health.

Points on this clone: Compared with germline, one end of the junction differs, possibly owing to a read error. This sequence joins TRBV19 and TRBJ2-7; 9 nucleotides align to TRBD1. This CDR3 region has 15 residues. CDR1 is LNHDA and CDR2 is SQIVND in the germline V gene (reference sequence). CDR3 region: CASSVDRGATYEQYF. For the CDR3, the DNA is TGTGCCAGTAGTGTAGACAGGGGGGCCACCTACGAGCAGTACTTC.

This clone was counted between two and nine times. The chain uses TRBV5-1 and TRBJ1-1; 7 bases map to TRBD1. V shed 2 bases, J shed 7 bases, and the junction held 5 bases outside the gene matches. Germline V CDR1 and CDR2: SGHRS, YFSETQ. This CDR3 has 13 amino acids. The CDR3 spells CASSLGQDREAFF. The CDR3 nucleotides are TGCGCCAGCAGCTTAGGACAGGACCGTGAAGCTTTCTTT.

This chain joins TRBV11-2 and TRBJ1-6; perhaps TRBD1 as D (6 bases). The CDR3 contains 13 residues. Trimming stripped 3 bases from V and 6 bases from J, with 6 bases between. Germline V gives CDR1 SGHAT, CDR2 FQNNGV. CDR3 in amino acids: CASSLGANSPLHF. The CDR3 nucleotides read TGTGCCAGCAGCTTGGGGGCTAATTCACCCCTCCACTTT.

The J gene is TRBJ2-7, the V gene TRBV6-5, with D possibly TRBD1 on 5 matching bases. Germline V gene sequence: CDR1 MNHEY, CDR2 SVGAGI. Trimming removed 5 bases at V and 6 bases at J, with 8 bases between. This CDR3 region has 11 residues. This CDR3 is CASSRGIEQYF. CDR3 nucleotide sequence: TGTGCCAGCAGTAGGGGAATCGAGCAGTACTTC.

The V call is TRBV7-6, the J call TRBJ2-4; TRBD2 matches 8 bases. After removal of 3 bases from V and 3 bases from J, the junction contained 13 bases not matched to a gene. Germline assignment: CDR1 SGHVS and CDR2 FNYEAQ. This CDR3 region has 18 residues. CDR3 residues: CASSFGPARGGRKNIQYF. CDR3 nucleotides: TGTGCCAGCAGCTTCGGGCCGGCTCGGGGGGGCCGCAAAAACATTCAGTACTTC.

The rearrangement links TRBV9 to TRBJ2-7, with D perhaps given as TRBD1 or TRBD2 (5 bases each). Trimming removed 2 bases at V and 3 bases at J, with 12 bases between. CDR1 is SGDLS, CDR2 YYNGEE, per germline. The length of the CDR3 is 14 residues. Here the CDR3 DNA reads TGTGCCAGCAGCGTTGGGGGAAAGGGCTACGAGCAGTACTTC. Its protein product is CASSVGGKGYEQYF. The variable domain in full, with the rest retrieved from reference TRBV9 and TRBJ2-7, is DSGVTQTPKHLITATGQRVTLRCSPRSGDLSVYWYQQSLDQGLQFLIQYYNGEERAKGNILERFSAQQFPDLHSELNLSSLELGDSALYFCASSVGGKGYEQYFGPGTRLTVT.

This clone was seen just once. This sequence joins TRBV23-1 and TRBJ1-4; possible D gene TRBD1, 6 bases. TRBV23-1 is sorted into the ORF group, with uncertain function. The CDR3 runs 17 residues. The ends were cut back, 0 bases at V and 3 bases at J, with 14 bases in the middle. For the CDR3, the DNA is TGCGCCAGCAGTCAATCCGTGGGGGGCCGGGCTAATGAAAAACTGTTTTTT. Translated, it gives CASSQSVGGRANEKLFF.

The rearrangement uses TRBV5-4 and TRBJ2-1; D may be TRBD2 (6 bases). The CDR3 contains 13 residues. Trimming shortened V by 7 bases and J by 4 bases, and 12 bases separated the two germline ends. Germline V CDR1 and CDR2: SGHNT, YYREEE (reference sequence). CDR3 nucleotide sequence: TGTGCCAGCTGGGTTGGGGGGTACAATGAGCAGTTCTTC. Amino acids: CASWVGGYNEQFF. The entire variable domain, with the rest obtained from reference TRBV5-4 and TRBJ2-1, is as follows: ETGVTQSPTHLIKTRGQQVTLRCSSQSGHNTVSWYQQALGQGPQFIFQYYREEENGRGNFPPRFSGLQFPNYSSELNVNALELDDSALYLCASWVGGYNEQFFGPGTRLTVL.

This rearrangement joins TRBV2 to TRBJ1-2, with 8 bases matching TRBD1. Germline CDR1 and CDR2: SNHLY and FYNNEI. CDR3 size: 15 residues. The V gene end was trimmed by 3 bases and the J gene end by 5 bases; junction bases not matched to a gene: 8. The CDR3 DNA is TGTGCCAGCAGTGATCGGGGACAGGTTACTTATGGCTACACCTTC. The encoded protein is CASSDRGQVTYGYTF.